This TCR beta chain was retrieved from a study of human T cells and chemical hapten exposure. Study background: Per-sample TCR yields varied mainly from small pooled library volume differences.

Time point noted: patch test 2, 6 weeks after DPC sensitization. Documented treatment: therapeutic diphenylcyclopropenone sensitization with weekly scalp DPC. The study enrolled 18 to 70-year-old alopecia patients suitable for DPC. The library gave individual cDNA molecules unique molecular identifiers. From the RACE reads, TCRdb called clonotypes with MiXCR, one entry per CDR3 protein. The repertoire has 360,000 or so distinct CDR3 sequences, about 6.3% of them found once; the top ten carry less than 6.5%. CDR1 and CDR2 (germline): MNHNY, SVGAGI (reference sequence). The CDR3 spans 10 residues. Study conclusions and caveats: Expanded TCRs showed more large CDR3 clusters than pre-sensitization or healthy control sets.

About this clonotype itself: Its antigen is as yet unknown. Compared with germline, one end of the junction differs, possibly owing to a read error.

The gene calls are TRBV6-6 and TRBJ1-2; no reliable D call. Material: whole blood, obtained in connection with sensitization to the hapten diphenylcyclopropenone (DPC). The origin of this receptor is a young woman with alopecia areata. Some clones in this sample may be carry-over from other donors' samples. This chain's CDR3 is CASRVSGCTF. DNA of the CDR3: TGTGCCAGCAGAGTGTCCGGCTGCACCTTC.